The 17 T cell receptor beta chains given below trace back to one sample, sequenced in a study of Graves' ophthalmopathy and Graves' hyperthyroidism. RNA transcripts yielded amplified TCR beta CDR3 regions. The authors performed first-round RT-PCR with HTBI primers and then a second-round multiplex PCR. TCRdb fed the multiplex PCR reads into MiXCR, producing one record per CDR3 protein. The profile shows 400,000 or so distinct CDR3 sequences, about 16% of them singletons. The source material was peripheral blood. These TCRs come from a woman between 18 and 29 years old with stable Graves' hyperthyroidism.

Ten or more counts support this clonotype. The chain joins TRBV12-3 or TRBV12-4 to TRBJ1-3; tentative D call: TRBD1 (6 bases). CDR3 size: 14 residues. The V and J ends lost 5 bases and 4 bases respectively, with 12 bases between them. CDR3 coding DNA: TGTGCCAGCAGTCCCGGGACAACCGGAAACACCATATATTTT. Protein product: CASSPGTTGNTIYF.

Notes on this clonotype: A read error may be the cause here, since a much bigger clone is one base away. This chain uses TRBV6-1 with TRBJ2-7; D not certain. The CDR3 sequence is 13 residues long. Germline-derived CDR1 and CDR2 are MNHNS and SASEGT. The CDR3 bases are TGTGCCAGCAGTGCCTTGGACGGCTACGAGCAGTGCTTC. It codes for CASSALDGYEQCF.

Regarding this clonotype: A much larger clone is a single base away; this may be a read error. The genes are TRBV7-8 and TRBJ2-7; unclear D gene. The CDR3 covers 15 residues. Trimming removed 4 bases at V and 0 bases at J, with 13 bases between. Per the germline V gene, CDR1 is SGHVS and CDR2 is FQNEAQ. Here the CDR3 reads CASSYDLPSSYEQYV. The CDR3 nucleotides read TGTGCCAGCAGCTACGATTTGCCTAGCTCCTACGAGCAGTACGTC.

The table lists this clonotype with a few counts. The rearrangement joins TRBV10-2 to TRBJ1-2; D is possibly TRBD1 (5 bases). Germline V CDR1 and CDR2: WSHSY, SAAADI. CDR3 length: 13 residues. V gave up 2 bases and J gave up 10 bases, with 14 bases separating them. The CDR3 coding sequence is TGCGCCAGCAGTGAGCTCCAGGGAAGTGTCTACACCTTC. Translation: CASSELQGSVYTF.

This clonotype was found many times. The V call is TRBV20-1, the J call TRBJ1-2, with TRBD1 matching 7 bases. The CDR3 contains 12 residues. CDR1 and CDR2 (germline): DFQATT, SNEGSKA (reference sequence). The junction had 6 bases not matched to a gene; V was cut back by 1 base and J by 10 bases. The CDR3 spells CSARGRTGDYTF. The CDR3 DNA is TGCAGTGCTAGAGGTCGGACAGGCGACTACACCTTC.

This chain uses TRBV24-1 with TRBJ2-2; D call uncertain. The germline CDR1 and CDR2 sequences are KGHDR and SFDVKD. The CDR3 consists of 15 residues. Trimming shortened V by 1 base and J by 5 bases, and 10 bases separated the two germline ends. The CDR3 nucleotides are TGTGCCACCAGTGATTTTGGCAGCCGGACCGGGGAGCTGTTTTTT. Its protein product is CATSDFGSRTGELFF.

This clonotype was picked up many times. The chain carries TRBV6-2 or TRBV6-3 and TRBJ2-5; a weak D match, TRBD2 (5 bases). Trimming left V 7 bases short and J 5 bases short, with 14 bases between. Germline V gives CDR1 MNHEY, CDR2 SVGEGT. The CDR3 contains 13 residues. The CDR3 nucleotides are TGTGCCAGCACCAGACCGGGCGGGGAGACCCAGTACTTC. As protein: CASTRPGGETQYF.

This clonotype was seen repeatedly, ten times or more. CDR3 coding DNA: TGTGCCAGCAGTTCACGGACAGGGTCTAACACCATATATTTT. Translation gives CASSSRTGSNTIYF. This sequence joins TRBV12-3 or TRBV12-4 and TRBJ1-3, with 8 bases matching TRBD1. The V gene end was trimmed by 4 bases and the J gene end by 7 bases; junction bases not matched to a gene: 6. CDR3 size: 14 residues.

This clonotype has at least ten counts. The CDR3 bases are TGTGCCAGCAGTTACTCACCCGACAGCCTAGGCTACACCTTC. It specifies CASSYSPDSLGYTF. The chain couples TRBV6-5 to TRBJ1-2, with D maybe TRBD1 (5 bases). Per the germline V gene, CDR1 is MNHEY and CDR2 is SVGAGI. The CDR3 has 14 amino acids. Trimming took 0 bases from V and 8 from J, leaving 13 bases between them.

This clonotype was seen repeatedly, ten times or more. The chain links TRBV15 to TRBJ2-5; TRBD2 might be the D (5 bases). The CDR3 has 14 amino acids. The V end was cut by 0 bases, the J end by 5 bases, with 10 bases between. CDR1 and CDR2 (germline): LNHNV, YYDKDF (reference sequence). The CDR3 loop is CATSRDTPGETQYF. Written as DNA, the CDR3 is TGTGCCACCAGCAGAGATACGCCGGGGGAGACCCAGTACTTC.

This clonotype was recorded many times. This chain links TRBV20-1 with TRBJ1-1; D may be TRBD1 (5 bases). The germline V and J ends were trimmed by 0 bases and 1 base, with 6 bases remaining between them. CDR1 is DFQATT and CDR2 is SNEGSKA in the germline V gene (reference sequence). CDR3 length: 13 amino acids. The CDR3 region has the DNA TGCAGTGCTAGAGACGGGGCGAACACTGAAGCTTTCTTT. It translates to CSARDGANTEAFF.

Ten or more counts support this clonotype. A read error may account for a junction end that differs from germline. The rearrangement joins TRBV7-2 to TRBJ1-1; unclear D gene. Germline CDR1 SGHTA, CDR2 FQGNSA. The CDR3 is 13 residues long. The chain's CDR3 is CASNLVRNTEAFF. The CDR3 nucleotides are TGTGCCAGCAACTTAGTGAGGAACACTGAAGCTTTCTTT.

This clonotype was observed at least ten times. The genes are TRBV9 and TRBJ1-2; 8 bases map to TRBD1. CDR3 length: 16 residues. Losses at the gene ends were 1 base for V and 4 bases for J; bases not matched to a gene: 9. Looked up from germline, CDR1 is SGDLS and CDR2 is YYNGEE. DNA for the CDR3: TGTGCCAGCAGCGTACTGGACAGGGCCATGGGCTATGGCTACACCTTC. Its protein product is CASSVLDRAMGYGYTF.

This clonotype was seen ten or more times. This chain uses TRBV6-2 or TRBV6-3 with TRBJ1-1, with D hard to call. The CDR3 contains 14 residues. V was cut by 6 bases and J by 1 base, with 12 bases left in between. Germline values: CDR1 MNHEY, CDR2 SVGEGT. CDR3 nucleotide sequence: TGTGCCAGCAGACGAGTTCAGGAGAACACTGAAGCTTTCTTT. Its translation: CASRRVQENTEAFF.

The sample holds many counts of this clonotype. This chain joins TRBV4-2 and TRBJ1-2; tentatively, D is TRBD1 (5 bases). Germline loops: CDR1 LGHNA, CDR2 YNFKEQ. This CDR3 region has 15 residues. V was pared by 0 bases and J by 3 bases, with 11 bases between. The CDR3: CASSQEEGRDYGYTF. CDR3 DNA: TGTGCCAGCAGCCAAGAGGAGGGCAGGGACTATGGCTACACCTTC.

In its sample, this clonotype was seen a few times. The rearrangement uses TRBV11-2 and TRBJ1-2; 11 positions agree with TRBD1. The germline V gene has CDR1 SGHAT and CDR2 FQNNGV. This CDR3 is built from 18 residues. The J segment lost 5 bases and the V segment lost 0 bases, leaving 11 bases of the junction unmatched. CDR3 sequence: CASSLDRTGGDVGYGYTF. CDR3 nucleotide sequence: TGTGCCAGCAGCTTAGACCGGACAGGGGGCGATGTAGGGTATGGCTACACCTTC. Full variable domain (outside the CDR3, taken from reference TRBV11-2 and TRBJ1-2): EAGVAQSPRYKIIEKRQSVAFWCNPISGHATLYWYQQILGQGPKLLIQFQNNGVVDDSQLPKDRFSAERLKGVDSTLKIQPAKLEDSAVYLCASSLDRTGGDVGYGYTFGSGTRLTVV.

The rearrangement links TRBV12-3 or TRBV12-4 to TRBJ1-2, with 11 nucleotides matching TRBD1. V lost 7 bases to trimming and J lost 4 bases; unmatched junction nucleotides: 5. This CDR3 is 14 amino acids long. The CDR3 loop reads CASNLGQGVYGYTF. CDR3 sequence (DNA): TGTGCCAGCAACCTGGGACAGGGGGTCTATGGCTACACCTTC.